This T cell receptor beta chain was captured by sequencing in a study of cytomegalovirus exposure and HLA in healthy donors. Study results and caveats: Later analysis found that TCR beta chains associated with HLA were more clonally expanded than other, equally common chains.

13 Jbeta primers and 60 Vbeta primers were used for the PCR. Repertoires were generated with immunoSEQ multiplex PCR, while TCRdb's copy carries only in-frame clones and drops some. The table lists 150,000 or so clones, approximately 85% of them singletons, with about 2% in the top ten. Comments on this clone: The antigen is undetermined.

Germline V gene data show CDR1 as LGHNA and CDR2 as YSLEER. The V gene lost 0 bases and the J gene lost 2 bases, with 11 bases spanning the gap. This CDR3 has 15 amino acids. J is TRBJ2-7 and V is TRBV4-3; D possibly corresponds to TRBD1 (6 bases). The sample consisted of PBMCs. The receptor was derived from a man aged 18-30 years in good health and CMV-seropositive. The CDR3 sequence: CASSQDRGYAYEQYF. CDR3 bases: TGCGCCAGCAGCCAAGACAGGGGATATGCCTACGAGCAGTACTTC.